Reported below is one T cell receptor (beta chain). This record belongs to a study of blood T cell repertoires in COVID-19. Study as a whole: Some COVID-19 samples were acute and others convalescent; all came from the United States, Italy and Spain. The cDNA or gDNA used as material had been derived from T cells, B-cell-depleted T cells, or PBMCs.

The table came from immunoSEQ multiplex PCR; TCRdb's copy has only in-frame clones and leaves some out. The repertoire consists of some 180,000 clones, with roughly 79% occurring once and the leading ten covering around 12%. Seattle patient enrollment occurred during active infection, with longitudinal follow-up thereafter. CDR3 length: 14 amino acids. V was clipped by 4 bases and J by 7 bases, with 14 bases between them. The germline gives CDR1 MNHEY, CDR2 SVGEGT. The sequenced sample consisted of peripheral blood. This receptor was obtained from a woman older than 75 with COVID-19, enrolled during active disease. V usage is TRBV6-2 or TRBV6-3 and J usage is TRBJ1-5; no firm D call. CDR3 protein: CASSLHTLGQPQHF. CDR3 in DNA: TGTGCCAGCAGTTTGCATACCCTGGGCCAGCCCCAGCATTTT.